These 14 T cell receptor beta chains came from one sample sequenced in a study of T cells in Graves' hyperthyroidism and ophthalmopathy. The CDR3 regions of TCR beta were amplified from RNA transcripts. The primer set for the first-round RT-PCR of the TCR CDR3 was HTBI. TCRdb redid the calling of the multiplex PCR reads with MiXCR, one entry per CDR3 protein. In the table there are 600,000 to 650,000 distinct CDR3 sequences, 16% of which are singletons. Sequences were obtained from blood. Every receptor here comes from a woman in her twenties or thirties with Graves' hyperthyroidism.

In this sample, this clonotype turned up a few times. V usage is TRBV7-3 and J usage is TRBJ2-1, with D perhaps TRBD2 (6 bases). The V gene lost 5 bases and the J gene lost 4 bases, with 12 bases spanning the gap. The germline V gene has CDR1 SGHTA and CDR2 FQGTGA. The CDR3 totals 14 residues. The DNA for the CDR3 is TGTGCCAGCAGCAAAGGACTATTGTACAATGAGCAGTTCTTC. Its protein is CASSKGLLYNEQFF.

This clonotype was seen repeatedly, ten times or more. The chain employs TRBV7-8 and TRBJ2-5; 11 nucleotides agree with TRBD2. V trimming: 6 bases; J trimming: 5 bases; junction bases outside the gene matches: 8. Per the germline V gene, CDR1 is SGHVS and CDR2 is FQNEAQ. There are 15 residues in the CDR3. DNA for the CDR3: TGTGCCAGCAGGCTCTTAGCGGGAGGGGGTGAGACCCAGTACTTC. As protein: CASRLLAGGGETQYF.

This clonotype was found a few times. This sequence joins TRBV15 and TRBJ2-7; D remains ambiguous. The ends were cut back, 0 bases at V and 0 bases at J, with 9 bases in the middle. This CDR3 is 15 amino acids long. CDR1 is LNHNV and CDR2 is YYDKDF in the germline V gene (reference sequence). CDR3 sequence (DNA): TGTGCCACCAGCAGAGAGAGGCGGAGCTCCTACGAGCAGTACTTC. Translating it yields CATSRERRSSYEQYF.

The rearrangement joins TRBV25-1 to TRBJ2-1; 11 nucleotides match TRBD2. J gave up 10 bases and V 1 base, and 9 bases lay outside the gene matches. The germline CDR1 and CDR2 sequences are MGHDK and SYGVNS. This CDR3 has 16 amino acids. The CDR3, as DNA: TGTGCCAGCAGTGAATTGGAGACTAGCGGGGTGAGGGAGCAGTTCTTC. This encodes CASSELETSGVREQFF.

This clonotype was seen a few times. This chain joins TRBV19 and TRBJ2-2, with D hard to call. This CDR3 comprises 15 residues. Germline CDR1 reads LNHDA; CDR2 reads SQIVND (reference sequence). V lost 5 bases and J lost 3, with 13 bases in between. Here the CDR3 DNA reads TGTGCCAGTAGTCCGCTGGGTGGCGACACCGGGGAGCTGTTTTTT. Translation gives CASSPLGGDTGELFF.

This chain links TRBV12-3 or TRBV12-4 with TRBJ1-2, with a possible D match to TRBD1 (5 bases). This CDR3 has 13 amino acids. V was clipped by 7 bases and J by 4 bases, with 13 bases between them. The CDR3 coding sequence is TGTGCCAGCACCTACAGGAGAACCTATGGCTACACCTTC. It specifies CASTYRRTYGYTF.

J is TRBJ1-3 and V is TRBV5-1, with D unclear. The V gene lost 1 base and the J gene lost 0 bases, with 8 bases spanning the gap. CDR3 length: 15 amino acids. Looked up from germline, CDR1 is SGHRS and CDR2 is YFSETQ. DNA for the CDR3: TGCGCCAGCAGCTTGCCGAGGAGCTCTGGAAACACCATATATTTT. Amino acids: CASSLPRSSGNTIYF.

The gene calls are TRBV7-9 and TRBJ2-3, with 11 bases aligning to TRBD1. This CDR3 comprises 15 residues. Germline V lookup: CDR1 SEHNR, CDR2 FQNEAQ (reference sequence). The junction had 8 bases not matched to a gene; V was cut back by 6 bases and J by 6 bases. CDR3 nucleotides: TGTGCCAGCAGGGACAGGGGGCCACGACGGGATACGCAGTATTTT. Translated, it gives CASRDRGPRRDTQYF.

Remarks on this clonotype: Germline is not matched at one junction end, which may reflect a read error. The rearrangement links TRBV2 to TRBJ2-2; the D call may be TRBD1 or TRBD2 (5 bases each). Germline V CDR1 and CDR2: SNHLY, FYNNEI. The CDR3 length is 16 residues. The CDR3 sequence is CASSEGWGSLAGELFF. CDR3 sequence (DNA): TGTGCCAGCAGCGAAGGGTGGGGGAGTCTAGCCGGGGAGCTGTTTTTT.

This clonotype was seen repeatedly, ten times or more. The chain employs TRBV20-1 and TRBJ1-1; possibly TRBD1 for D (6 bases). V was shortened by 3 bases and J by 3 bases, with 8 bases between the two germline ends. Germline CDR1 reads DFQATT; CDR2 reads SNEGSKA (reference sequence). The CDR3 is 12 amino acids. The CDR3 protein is CSARAGDTEAFF. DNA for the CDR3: TGCAGTGCTAGGGCAGGGGACACTGAAGCTTTCTTT.

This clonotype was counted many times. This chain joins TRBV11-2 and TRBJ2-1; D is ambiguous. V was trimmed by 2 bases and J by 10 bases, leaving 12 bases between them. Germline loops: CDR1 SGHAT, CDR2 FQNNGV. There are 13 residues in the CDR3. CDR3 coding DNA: TGTGCCAGCAGCTTAATCCCCCCCGCGGAGCAGTTCTTC. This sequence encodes CASSLIPPAEQFF.

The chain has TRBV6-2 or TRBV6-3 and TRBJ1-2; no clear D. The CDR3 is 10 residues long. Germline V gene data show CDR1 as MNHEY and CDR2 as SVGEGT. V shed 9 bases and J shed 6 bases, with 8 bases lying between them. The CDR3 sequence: CASVGNGYTF. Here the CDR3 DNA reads TGTGCCAGTGTAGGGAATGGCTACACCTTC.

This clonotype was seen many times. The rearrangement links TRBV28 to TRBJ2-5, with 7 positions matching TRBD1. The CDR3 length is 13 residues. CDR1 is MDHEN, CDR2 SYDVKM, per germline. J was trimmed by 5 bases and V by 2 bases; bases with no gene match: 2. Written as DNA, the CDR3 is TGTGCCAGCAGTTTAATCAGGGGGGAGACCCAGTACTTC. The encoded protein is CASSLIRGETQYF.

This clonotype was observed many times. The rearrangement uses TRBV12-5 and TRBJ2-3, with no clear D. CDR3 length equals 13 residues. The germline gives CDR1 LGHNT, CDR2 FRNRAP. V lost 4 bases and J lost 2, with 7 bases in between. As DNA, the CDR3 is TGTGCTAGTGGTTACCCGAACACAGATACGCAGTATTTT. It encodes CASGYPNTDTQYF.